These 29 T cell receptor beta chains came from one sample sequenced in a study of T cell clonotyping in hematopoietic cell transplantation. Time point indicated: recipient sample about 28 days before transplant, after cytoreduction. Here immunoSEQ multiplex PCR was the method, and the copy in TCRdb shows in-frame clones only, minus some. The sample lists 6,500 to 8,000 clones, approximately 86% occurring once. Sequences were derived from peripheral blood mononuclear cells, sampled before stem cell transplant. These receptor sequences come from a man aged 30 to 45 with acute myeloid leukemia. Some clones in this sample may be carry-over from other donors' samples.

V is TRBV6-5 and J is TRBJ2-7, with D perhaps TRBD2 (6 bases). The germline V gene encodes CDR1 MNHEY and CDR2 SVGAGI. Between the trimmed V and J ends, which lost 6 bases and 6 bases, there was a span of 12 bases. This CDR3 comprises 12 residues. CDR3 loop: CASSRDSGEQYF. The CDR3 nucleotides read TGTGCCAGCAGCCGGGACTCTGGCGAGCAGTACTTC.

This rearrangement joins TRBV29-1 to TRBJ2-1, with D uncertain. The CDR3 sequence is 12 residues long. Trimming pared 4 bases from V and 5 bases from J, leaving 9 bases between. Germline V gives CDR1 SQVTM, CDR2 ANQGSEA. Here the CDR3 DNA reads TGCAGCGTTGCGCGAGTGAACAATGAGCAGTTCTTC. It translates to CSVARVNNEQFF.

The rearrangement joins TRBV5-1 to TRBJ2-1, with D unclear. Trimming cost V 0 bases and J 4 bases, with 11 bases left between them. CDR1 SGHRS and CDR2 YFSETQ come from the germline V gene. The CDR3 runs to 15 residues. The CDR3 loop is CASSLVGQMYNEQFF. The CDR3, as DNA: TGCGCCAGCAGCTTGGTAGGGCAAATGTACAATGAGCAGTTCTTC.

This chain links TRBV11-2 with TRBJ1-1; D not certain. CDR3 size: 15 residues. With 5 bases removed from V and 0 bases from J, the gap between germline ends came to 13 bases. Per the germline V gene, CDR1 is SGHAT and CDR2 is FQNNGV. The CDR3 nucleotides read TGTGCCAGCAGCGGACGAGGGTGGCTGAACACTGAAGCTTTCTTT. Its protein product is CASSGRGWLNTEAFF.

About this clone itself: The CDR3 does not end in the conserved phenylalanine or tryptophan, so this is likely a read error. The chain recombines TRBV4-2 with TRBJ2-7; possibly TRBD1 or TRBD2 for D (5 bases each). In germline, CDR1 is LGHNA, CDR2 YNFKEQ. The V and J ends lost 0 bases and 3 bases respectively, with 12 bases between them. The CDR3 is 15 residues long. In DNA form, the CDR3 reads TGTGCCAGCAGCCAAGACAGGGACCTCTACTACGAGCAGTACTCC. This gives the protein CASSQDRDLYYEQYS.

V usage is TRBV2 and J usage is TRBJ1-2; D not resolved. V dropped 8 bases and J dropped 4 bases, with 14 bases sitting between them. Germline CDR1 SNHLY, CDR2 FYNNEI. This CDR3 region has 13 residues. This CDR3 is CASAPGVTYGYTF. DNA of the CDR3: TGTGCCAGCGCGCCGGGAGTGACCTATGGCTACACCTTC.

The DNA for the CDR3 is TGTGCCAGCAGCGTAGGGCAGGGGAACTACGAGCAGTACTTC. It specifies CASSVGQGNYEQYF. The V gene is TRBV9, the J gene TRBJ2-7; perhaps TRBD1 as D (6 bases). V shed 0 bases and J shed 3 bases, with 10 bases lying between them. CDR1 is SGDLS, CDR2 YYNGEE, per germline. This CDR3 comprises 14 residues.

The rearrangement joins TRBV7-2 to TRBJ2-1, with a weak D call TRBD2 (6 bases). Trimming shortened V by 5 bases and J by 1 base, and 21 bases separated the two germline ends. Germline-derived CDR1 and CDR2 are SGHTA and FQGNSA. CDR3 length: 18 amino acids. CDR3 region: CASSPLGSLSGSYNEQFF. The DNA for the CDR3 is TGTGCCAGCAGCCCCCTCGGTTCACTCAGCGGGTCCTACAATGAGCAGTTCTTC. The variable domain in full, completed from reference TRBV7-2 and TRBJ2-1, reads GAGVSQSPSNKVTEKGKDVELRCDPISGHTALYWYRQSLGQGLEFLIYFQGNSAPDKSGLPSDRFSAERTGGSVSTLTIQRTQQEDSAVYLCASSPLGSLSGSYNEQFFGPGTRLTVL.

About this clone: The DNA is omitted, as the CDR3 cannot be located on it reliably, and the CDR3 follows TCRdb's listing. The J gene is TRBJ2-3, the V gene TRBV28; TRBD2 is the table's D call and was not checked against the DNA. Germline lookup yields CDR1 MDHEN and CDR2 SYDVKM. The CDR3 is 18 amino acids long, termini counted. The chain's CDR3 is CASILGGTSGRITDTQYF.

Of note for this clone: Other DNA variants within this sample encode the same CDR3. The chain links TRBV4-1 to TRBJ2-7; D unclear. V was pared by 8 bases and J by 2 bases, with 16 bases between. The CDR3 loop spans 14 amino acids. Germline values: CDR1 MGHRA, CDR2 YSYEKL. CDR3 in amino acids: CASRDPGDPYEQYF. The CDR3 bases are TGCGCCAGCCGCGATCCAGGAGACCCCTACGAGCAGTACTTC.

The gene calls are TRBV4-2 and TRBJ2-3; no reliable D call. The CDR3 extends over 14 amino acids. The V end was cut by 2 bases, the J end by 2 bases, with 8 bases between. Germline V gene lookup returns CDR1 LGHNA and CDR2 YNFKEQ. CDR3 DNA: TGTGCCAGCAGCCAACCCACCTCCACAGATACGCAGTATTTT. This translates into CASSQPTSTDTQYF.

The chain carries TRBV4-3 and TRBJ1-3; D call uncertain. V was trimmed by 0 bases and J by 4 bases, leaving 4 bases between them. Germline assignment: CDR1 LGHNA and CDR2 YSLEER. The CDR3 runs to 13 residues. The CDR3 loop reads CASSQERGNTIYF. The CDR3 DNA sequence: TGCGCCAGCAGCCAAGAGAGGGGAAACACCATATATTTT.

The V call is TRBV6-5, the J call TRBJ2-3; 7 bases align to TRBD1. The V gene end was trimmed by 2 bases and the J gene end by 2 bases; junction bases not matched to a gene: 4. The CDR3 is 15 amino acids. Germline lookup yields CDR1 MNHEY and CDR2 SVGAGI. This CDR3 reads CASSYGDSHTDTQYF. The CDR3 DNA is TGTGCCAGCAGTTACGGGGACAGCCACACAGATACGCAGTATTTT.

The chain uses TRBV28 and TRBJ2-7; TRBD2 aligns across 11 bases. Trimming at V came to 7 bases and at J to 9 bases, leaving 8 bases not matched to a gene. The germline V gene encodes CDR1 MDHEN and CDR2 SYDVKM. CDR3 length: 13 amino acids. The CDR3 region has the DNA TGTGCCAGCAACGGTAGCGGGAGGGGCGTGCAGTACTTC. It yields the protein CASNGSGRGVQYF.

The chain couples TRBV6-1 to TRBJ2-7; 7 positions agree with TRBD2. V dropped 6 bases and J dropped 1; count of bases not matched to a gene: 3. This CDR3 is 13 amino acids long. CDR1 and CDR2 from the germline V gene are MNHNS and SASEGT. The chain's CDR3 is CASSLAVSYEQYF. CDR3 bases: TGTGCCAGCAGCCTAGCGGTATCCTACGAGCAGTACTTC.

The chain couples TRBV30 to TRBJ1-5; 8 bases are shared with TRBD1. CDR3 length equals 16 residues. Germline CDR1 and CDR2: GTSNPN and SVGIG (reference sequence). J was trimmed by 2 bases and V by 5 bases; bases with no gene match: 11. In nucleotides, the CDR3 is TGTGCCTGGCAACAATCGCAGGGGGCTGGCAATCAGCCCCAGCATTTT. This gives the protein CAWQQSQGAGNQPQHF.

This sequence joins TRBV30 and TRBJ2-5; 8 bases are shared with TRBD2. CDR3 length: 13 residues. Germline CDR1 and CDR2: GTSNPN and SVGIG (reference sequence). J lost 5 bases, V lost 2 bases, and 4 bases had no gene match. CDR3 DNA sequence: TGTGCCTGGAGTCCGGGAGGGCCGGAGACCCAGTACTTC. Translating gives CAWSPGGPETQYF.

This clone was seen more than once but under ten times. This chain uses TRBV6-5 with TRBJ1-2, with TRBD1 matching over 7 bases. J was trimmed by 4 bases and V by 0 bases; bases with no gene match: 2. The CDR3 loop spans 14 amino acids. Germline V lookup: CDR1 MNHEY, CDR2 SVGAGI. CDR3 sequence reads: CASSYSRGAYGYTF. Written as DNA, the CDR3 is TGTGCCAGCAGTTACTCCAGGGGGGCCTATGGCTACACCTTC.

V usage is TRBV30 and J usage is TRBJ2-7, with TRBD1 identical over 8 bases. The CDR3 is 12 residues long. Trimming at V came to 4 bases and at J to 12 bases, leaving 11 bases not matched to a gene. Germline V CDR1 and CDR2: GTSNPN, SVGIG (reference sequence). The CDR3 protein is CAWTSGTGQGYF. Here the CDR3 DNA reads TGTGCCTGGACCTCGGGGACAGGCCAGGGGTACTTC.

The rearrangement joins TRBV28 to TRBJ2-7, with 7 bases matching TRBD1. Per the germline V gene, CDR1 is MDHEN and CDR2 is SYDVKM. This CDR3 region has 16 residues. The V and J ends lost 5 bases and 1 base, in that order; junction bases with no gene match: 11. Here the CDR3 DNA reads TGTGCCAGCAGTCCAGGCCCCCGGGACAGATCCTACGAGCAGTACTTC. Its protein product is CASSPGPRDRSYEQYF.

The chain couples TRBV18 to TRBJ1-5, with TRBD1 as a possible D gene (5 bases). CDR1 and CDR2 from the germline V gene are KGHSH and LQKENI. This CDR3 comprises 14 residues. Trimming removed 0 bases from V and 9 bases from J, with 12 bases in between. CDR3 region: CASSPPGVFGPQHF. For the CDR3, the DNA is TGTGCCAGCTCACCACCGGGGGTCTTCGGGCCCCAGCATTTT.

This chain uses TRBV25-1 with TRBJ2-7, with a possible D match to TRBD2 (5 bases). V lost 6 bases to trimming and J lost 2 bases, with 20 bases between them. Germline loops: CDR1 MGHDK, CDR2 SYGVNS. There are 16 residues in the CDR3. The CDR3 DNA reads as TGTGCCAGCAGCCCGTCTAGGAGTCGGGATCCCTACGAGCAGTACTTC. Residues: CASSPSRSRDPYEQYF.

The chain combines TRBV9 with TRBJ2-2, with 12 nucleotides matching TRBD2. The CDR3 totals 15 residues. V shed 0 bases, J shed 7 bases, and the junction held 1 base outside the gene matches. Germline V lookup: CDR1 SGDLS, CDR2 YYNGEE. This chain's CDR3 is CASSVELAGGGELFF. CDR3 in DNA: TGTGCCAGCAGCGTAGAACTAGCGGGAGGCGGGGAGCTGTTTTTT. Full variable domain (missing parts from reference TRBV9 and TRBJ2-2): DSGVTQTPKHLITATGQRVTLRCSPRSGDLSVYWYQQSLDQGLQFLIQYYNGEERAKGNILERFSAQQFPDLHSELNLSSLELGDSALYFCASSVELAGGGELFFGEGSRLTVL.

This rearrangement joins TRBV11-2 to TRBJ2-7; D remains ambiguous. The CDR3 has 15 residues. Germline loops: CDR1 SGHAT, CDR2 FQNNGV. Deletions cut 5 bases from V and 2 bases from J, with 16 bases between. The CDR3 loop is CASSPSRNLAYEQYF. The CDR3 DNA is TGTGCCAGCAGCCCGAGCAGGAACCTTGCCTACGAGCAGTACTTC.

The chain combines TRBV11-2 with TRBJ2-1; the match to TRBD2 covers 8 bases. CDR1 and CDR2 (germline): SGHAT, FQNNGV. J was trimmed by 4 bases and V by 4 bases; bases with no gene match: 6. The CDR3 spans 15 residues. CDR3 in DNA: TGTGCCAGCAGCTCCACTAGCGGTCCTTACAATGAGCAGTTCTTC. This codes for CASSSTSGPYNEQFF.

The chain uses TRBV30 and TRBJ2-3, with unresolved D. Trimming removed 2 bases at V and 4 bases at J, with 10 bases between. This CDR3 spans 13 amino acids. Germline-derived CDR1 and CDR2 are GTSNPN and SVGIG (reference sequence). The chain's CDR3 is CAWSLSRSDTQYF. The CDR3 region has the DNA TGTGCCTGGAGTCTCTCTCGGTCAGATACGCAGTATTTT.

CDR3 coding DNA: TGTGCCAGCAGCTTAGCAGGGGTCACTAATGAAAAACTGTTTTTT. Protein sequence: CASSLAGVTNEKLFF. V is TRBV7-9 and J is TRBJ1-4; TRBD1 is a possible D gene (5 bases). The V end was cut by 0 bases, the J end by 2 bases, with 7 bases between. In germline, CDR1 is SEHNR, CDR2 FQNEAQ (reference sequence). The CDR3 consists of 15 residues.

V and J are TRBV6-5 and TRBJ1-2; maybe TRBD1 (6 bases). Trimming left V 0 bases short and J 8 bases short, with 10 bases between. The CDR3 consists of 13 residues. Germline V CDR1 and CDR2: MNHEY, SVGAGI. The CDR3 loop reads CASSYSRDIGYTF. The CDR3 nucleotides are TGTGCCAGCAGTTACTCCCGGGACATAGGCTACACCTTC.

The chain has TRBV7-6 and TRBJ2-3, with D hard to call. The CDR3 loop spans 12 amino acids. V was pared by 5 bases and J by 2 bases, with 5 bases between. From germline, CDR1 is SGHVS and CDR2 FNYEAQ. The CDR3 is CASSPFTDTQYF. The CDR3 DNA follows: TGTGCCAGCAGCCCATTCACAGATACGCAGTATTTT.